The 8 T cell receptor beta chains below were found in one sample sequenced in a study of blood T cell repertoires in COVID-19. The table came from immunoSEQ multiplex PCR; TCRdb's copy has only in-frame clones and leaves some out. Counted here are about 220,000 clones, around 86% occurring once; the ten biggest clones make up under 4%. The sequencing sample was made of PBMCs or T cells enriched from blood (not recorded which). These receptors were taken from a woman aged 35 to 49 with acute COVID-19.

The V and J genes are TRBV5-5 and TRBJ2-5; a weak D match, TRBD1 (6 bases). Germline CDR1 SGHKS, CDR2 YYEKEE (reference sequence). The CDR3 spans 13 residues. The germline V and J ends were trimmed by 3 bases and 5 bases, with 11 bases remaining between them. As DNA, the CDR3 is TGTGCCAGCAGCTCGTCAGGGGTGGAGACCCAGTACTTC. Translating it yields CASSSSGVETQYF.

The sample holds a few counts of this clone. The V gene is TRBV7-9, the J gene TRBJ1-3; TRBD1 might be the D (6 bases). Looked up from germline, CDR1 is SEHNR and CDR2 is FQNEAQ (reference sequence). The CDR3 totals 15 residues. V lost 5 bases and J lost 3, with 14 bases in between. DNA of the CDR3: TGTGCCAGCAGCACCCTACAGGGAAGTGGAAACACCATATATTTT. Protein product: CASSTLQGSGNTIYF.

The CDR3 DNA reads as TGTGCCAGTAGTATCCGGTCAATTAACACCGGGGAGCTGTTTTTT. Translating gives CASSIRSINTGELFF. V is TRBV19 and J is TRBJ2-2; D not resolved. The V end was cut by 3 bases, the J end by 2 bases, with 10 bases between. The CDR3 is 15 residues long. In germline, CDR1 is LNHDA, CDR2 SQIVND (reference sequence). Combining the CDR3 with reference TRBV19 and TRBJ2-2 gives the whole variable domain DGGITQSPKYLFRKEGQNVTLSCEQNLNHDAMYWYRQDPGQGLRLIYYSQIVNDFQKGDIAEGYSVSREKKESFPLTVTSAQKNPTAFYLCASSIRSINTGELFFGEGSRLTVL.

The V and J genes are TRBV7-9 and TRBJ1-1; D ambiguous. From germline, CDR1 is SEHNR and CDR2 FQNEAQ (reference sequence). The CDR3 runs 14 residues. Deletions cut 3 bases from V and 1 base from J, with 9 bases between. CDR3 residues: CASSFTIPNTEAFF. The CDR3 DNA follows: TGTGCCAGCAGCTTCACAATCCCGAACACTGAAGCTTTCTTT.

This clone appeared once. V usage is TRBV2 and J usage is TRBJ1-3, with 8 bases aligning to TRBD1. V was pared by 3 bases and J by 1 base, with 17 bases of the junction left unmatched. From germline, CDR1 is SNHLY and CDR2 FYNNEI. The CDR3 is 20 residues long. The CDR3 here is CASSEFATGVYIGSGNTIYF. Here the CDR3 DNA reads TGTGCCAGCAGTGAGTTCGCGACAGGGGTTTACATAGGTTCTGGAAACACCATATATTTT.

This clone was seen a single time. The CDR3: CASSLAGGGTNNEQFF. CDR3 nucleotides: TGCGCCAGCAGCTTGGCTGGCGGGGGGACTAACAATGAGCAGTTCTTC. The gene calls are TRBV5-1 and TRBJ2-1; 8 bases line up with TRBD2. J gave up 5 bases and V 0 bases, and 7 bases lay outside the gene matches. This CDR3 region has 16 residues. CDR1 SGHRS and CDR2 YFSETQ come from the germline V gene.

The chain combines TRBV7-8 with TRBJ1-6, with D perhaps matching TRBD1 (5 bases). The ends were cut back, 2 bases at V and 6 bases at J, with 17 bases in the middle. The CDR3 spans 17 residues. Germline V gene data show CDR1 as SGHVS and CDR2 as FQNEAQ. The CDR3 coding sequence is TGTGCCAGCAGCTTACCGGGACTTGGACTTTCTAATTCACCCCTCCACTTT. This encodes CASSLPGLGLSNSPLHF.

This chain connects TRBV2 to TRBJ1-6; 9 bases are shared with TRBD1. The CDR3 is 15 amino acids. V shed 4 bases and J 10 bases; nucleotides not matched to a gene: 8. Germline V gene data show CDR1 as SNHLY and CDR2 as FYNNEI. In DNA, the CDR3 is TGTGCCAGCAGTGTTTTCGGGACAGGGACCTCACCCCTCCACTTT. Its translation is CASSVFGTGTSPLHF.